Listed here are 10 T cell receptor beta chains from one sample, sequenced in a study of blood T cell repertoires in COVID-19. Libraries were prepared by immunoSEQ multiplex PCR; TCRdb keeps only in-frame clonotypes and omits some of them. Found here are roughly 160,000 clones, roughly 85% of them singletons; the top ten hold around 18%. The source material was PBMCs or T cells enriched from blood (not recorded which). Source of these receptors: a man aged 55 to 69 who had recovered from COVID-19.

The chain is built from TRBV28 and TRBJ1-2; 9 bases line up with TRBD1. V shed 5 bases, J shed 6 bases, and the junction held 10 bases outside the gene matches. The CDR3 has 15 amino acids. CDR1 and CDR2 (germline): MDHEN, SYDVKM. For the CDR3, the DNA is TGTGCCAGCAGTGCGCAAGGACAGGGGTTGCATGGCTACACCTTC. Translation gives CASSAQGQGLHGYTF.

This clone was detected a few times. DNA for the CDR3: TGTGCCAGCAGCTTAAGGAGGGGGCAGAGGAATGAGCAGTTCTTC. Its translation: CASSLRRGQRNEQFF. The V gene is TRBV7-3, the J gene TRBJ2-1; tentative D call: TRBD1 (7 bases). CDR1 SGHTA and CDR2 FQGTGA come from the germline V gene. The CDR3 runs to 15 residues. V was pared by 1 base and J by 7 bases, with 14 bases between.

The rearrangement uses TRBV5-1 and TRBJ1-1; D remains ambiguous. This CDR3 spans 14 amino acids. Per germline, CDR1 SGHRS and CDR2 YFSETQ. V was shortened by 0 bases and J by 4 bases, with 10 bases between the two germline ends. The CDR3 region has the DNA TGCGCCAGCAGCTTGGCGACGGGTCCCACTGAAGCTTTCTTT. As protein: CASSLATGPTEAFF.

The table lists this clone with a few counts. The rearrangement links TRBV30 to TRBJ1-2; tentatively, D is TRBD1 (5 bases). The germline CDR1 and CDR2 sequences are GTSNPN and SVGIG (reference sequence). The CDR3 extends over 14 amino acids. Trimming cost V 4 bases and J 4 bases, with 16 bases left between them. The DNA of the CDR3 is TGTGCCTGGACCGCGGGACCGACGACCTATGGCTACACCTTC. Protein sequence: CAWTAGPTTYGYTF.

V and J are TRBV27 and TRBJ2-7, with no clear D. Trimming removed 1 base at V and 1 base at J, with 8 bases between. Germline-derived CDR1 and CDR2 are MNHEY and SMNVEV (reference sequence). The CDR3 loop spans 14 amino acids. The CDR3 bases are TGTGCCAGCAGTTTATATCGGGTATCCTACGAGCAGTACTTC. It encodes CASSLYRVSYEQYF.

A single count supports this clone. V gene TRBV27 combines with J gene TRBJ1-1, with D unclear. V lost 5 bases to trimming and J lost 5 bases, with 12 bases between them. The CDR3 consists of 13 residues. Germline CDR1 is MNHEY and CDR2 is SMNVEV (reference sequence). CDR3 in amino acids: CASSLRVLTEAFF. The CDR3 coding sequence is TGTGCCAGCAGTCTTAGAGTACTGACTGAAGCTTTCTTT.

In this sample, this clone turned up once. This rearrangement joins TRBV27 to TRBJ2-5; the D is unclear. This CDR3 comprises 14 residues. V was cut by 0 bases and J by 1 base, with 6 bases left in between. The germline CDR1 and CDR2 sequences are MNHEY and SMNVEV (reference sequence). The CDR3 here is CASSLSPGQETQYF. The CDR3 nucleotides are TGTGCCAGCAGTTTATCGCCAGGCCAAGAGACCCAGTACTTC.

In its sample, this clone was seen many times. The rearrangement links TRBV19 to TRBJ1-4, with D maybe TRBD1 (6 bases). Trimming took off 6 bases at V and 0 bases at J, with 14 bases between the two ends. The CDR3 has 16 residues. Per germline, CDR1 LNHDA and CDR2 SQIVND (reference sequence). The CDR3 here is CASRGRGLATNEKLFF. DNA of the CDR3: TGTGCCAGTAGGGGCAGGGGCCTTGCAACTAATGAAAAACTGTTTTTT.

The chain joins TRBV5-4 to TRBJ2-7; tentatively, D is TRBD1 (5 bases). This CDR3 region has 12 residues. CDR1 is SGHNT, CDR2 YYREEE, per germline (reference sequence). The V and J ends lost 1 base and 4 bases respectively, with 6 bases between them. Written as DNA, the CDR3 is TGTGCCAGCAGCTTGCCAGGGTACGAGCAGTACTTC. Amino acids: CASSLPGYEQYF. The full variable domain, completed using reference TRBV5-4 and TRBJ2-7, is ETGVTQSPTHLIKTRGQQVTLRCSSQSGHNTVSWYQQALGQGPQFIFQYYREEENGRGNFPPRFSGLQFPNYSSELNVNALELDDSALYLCASSLPGYEQYFGPGTRLTVT.

This clone came up once. V gene TRBV19 combines with J gene TRBJ1-1; perhaps TRBD1 as D (6 bases). Germline V gives CDR1 LNHDA, CDR2 SQIVND (reference sequence). Trimming pared 5 bases from V and 6 bases from J, leaving 13 bases between. CDR3 size: 13 residues. The CDR3: CASSVRGGAEAFF. Written as DNA, the CDR3 is TGTGCCAGTAGTGTCAGAGGGGGTGCTGAAGCTTTCTTT.